The 11 T cell receptor beta chains below were found in one sample sequenced in a study of CD8+CD57+ T cells in acquired aplastic anemia. Investigators profiled TCR beta VDJ and CDR3 from genomic DNA template. A single record per CDR3 protein comes from TCRdb applying MiXCR to the reads. The profile shows 260,000 or so distinct CDR3 sequences, more than 40% of them singletons. It was patients with CD8+CD57+ cell expansion by flow cytometry who were chosen for sequencing. Sequencing input: sorted CD4+, CD8+, or CD8+CD57+ T cells (not recorded which) from PBMCs. The receptor source for this set is a human donor with aplastic anemia.

This clonotype came up many times. The V gene is TRBV2, the J gene TRBJ1-1; 11 nucleotides agree with TRBD1. V lost 7 bases and J lost 4; bases outside the gene matches: 11. This CDR3 contains 16 residues. From germline, CDR1 is SNHLY and CDR2 FYNNEI. The CDR3 here is CASIHEIGTGGTEAFF. The CDR3 DNA follows: TGTGCCAGCATTCACGAGATTGGGACAGGGGGCACTGAAGCTTTCTTT.

This chain joins TRBV29-1 and TRBJ1-1; TRBD1 matches 7 bases. J was trimmed by 4 bases and V by 4 bases; bases with no gene match: 3. Looked up from germline, CDR1 is SQVTM and CDR2 is ANQGSEA. The CDR3 is made up of 12 amino acids. CDR3 region: CSVGQGGTEAFF. CDR3 in DNA: TGCAGCGTTGGCCAGGGGGGCACTGAAGCTTTCTTT.

Comment on this clonotype: Being one base from a much bigger clone, this may be a read error. The rearrangement joins TRBV13 to TRBJ1-2; 7 positions agree with TRBD1. The germline V gene has CDR1 PRHDT and CDR2 FYEKMQ (reference sequence). The CDR3 extends over 14 amino acids. CDR3 nucleotides: TGTGCCAGCAGGTTAGTGAAGGGGGCTGGGGGCTACACCTTC. Amino acid sequence: CASRLVKGAGGYTF.

This clonotype was detected ten times or more. V is TRBV20-1 and J is TRBJ2-7, with D possibly being TRBD1 or TRBD2 (5 bases each). V was clipped by 0 bases and J by 0 bases, with 15 bases between them. Germline V lookup: CDR1 DFQATT, CDR2 SNEGSKA (reference sequence). The CDR3 runs 16 residues. CDR3 region: CSARDPRGFVSYEQYF. CDR3 nucleotides: TGCAGTGCTAGAGATCCGAGGGGATTTGTCTCCTACGAGCAGTACTTC.

This clonotype was detected a few times. The V gene is TRBV30, the J gene TRBJ2-1; 7 bases match TRBD1. The J segment lost 4 bases and the V segment lost 0 bases, leaving 0 bases of the junction unmatched. Germline CDR1 and CDR2: GTSNPN and SVGIG (reference sequence). CDR3 size: 13 residues. Here the CDR3 DNA reads TGTGCCTGGAGTGTACAGGGGTACAATGAGCAGTTCTTC. Its translation: CAWSVQGYNEQFF.

The count of this clonotype is one. The V gene is TRBV20-1, the J gene TRBJ1-4, with 7 nucleotides matching TRBD1. CDR1 and CDR2 (germline): DFQATT, SNEGSKA (reference sequence). The J segment lost 10 bases and the V segment lost 5 bases, leaving 19 bases of the junction unmatched. CDR3 size: 16 residues. The CDR3 loop is CSARKEVSGGRVKLFF. CDR3 nucleotide sequence: TGCAGTGCTCGCAAAGAGGTGTCAGGGGGGCGGGTAAAACTGTTTTTT.

This chain links TRBV25-1 with TRBJ1-6, with D uncertain. Germline-derived CDR1 and CDR2 are MGHDK and SYGVNS. Trimming removed 3 bases at V and 10 bases at J, with 7 bases between. This CDR3 has 12 amino acids. In DNA form, the CDR3 reads TGTGCCAGCAGTGATGTGAAGTCACCCCTCCACTTT. Amino acids: CASSDVKSPLHF.

The J gene is TRBJ1-2, the V gene TRBV19; D is undetermined. Germline CDR1 LNHDA, CDR2 SQIVND (reference sequence). The CDR3 runs to 13 residues. Trimming shortened V by 8 bases and J by 4 bases, and 14 bases separated the two germline ends. This chain's CDR3 is CASSPTGIYGYTF. DNA for the CDR3: TGTGCCAGTTCTCCGACGGGGATCTATGGCTACACCTTC.

The chain has TRBV12-5 and TRBJ1-1, with D unclear. Trimming removed 3 bases at V and 1 base at J, with 9 bases between. Germline V lookup: CDR1 LGHNT, CDR2 FRNRAP. This CDR3 region has 14 residues. The CDR3 DNA is TGTGCTAGTGGTTTCGGATTATCGAACACTGAAGCTTTCTTT. Translating gives CASGFGLSNTEAFF.

V usage is TRBV9 and J usage is TRBJ1-1; maybe TRBD1 (6 bases). Trimming cost V 0 bases and J 4 bases, with 13 bases left between them. CDR3 length equals 15 residues. Germline V gives CDR1 SGDLS, CDR2 YYNGEE. The CDR3 bases are TGTGCCAGCAGCGTAGGCATCCGCAGGGGCACTGAAGCTTTCTTT. Amino acids: CASSVGIRRGTEAFF.

The table lists this clonotype with a few counts. The rearrangement uses TRBV28 and TRBJ1-5, with TRBD1 identical over 11 bases. This CDR3 contains 16 residues. The germline CDR1 and CDR2 sequences are MDHEN and SYDVKM. V shed 4 bases and J 6 bases; nucleotides not matched to a gene: 8. The DNA for the CDR3 is TGTGCCAGCAGTTACCGGGACAGGGGGGTCAGTCAGCCCCAGCATTTT. Translated, it gives CASSYRDRGVSQPQHF.